Listed below are T cell receptor beta chains from one sample, sequenced in a study of graft-versus-host responses after intestinal transplantation. The assay was immunoSEQ multiplex PCR, and TCRdb's table has in-frame clones only and misses some. This table holds 50,000 or so clones, approximately 90% found once. The material was PBMCs, obtained around 120 days after intestinal transplantation. All receptors come from a human patient who received an intestinal transplant, so some T cells may come from the graft donor. Both conserved end residues are part of each CDR3. The D gene is left open where the match is weak. A clone size is listed for some rows: how often the clone was seen (once, few, many), or a class if it is expanded.

v_call: TRBV6-1
j_call: TRBJ2-1
clone_size: once
d_call: -
cdr3_nt: TGTGCCAGCAGCGAAAGGGGTCAAACTTACAATGAGCAGTTCTTC
cdr3_aa: CASSERGQTYNEQFF

v_call: TRBV6-5
j_call: TRBJ1-2
clone_size: -
d_call: -
cdr3_nt: TGTGCCAGCACCCCCCACCGTAACTATGGCTACACCTTC
cdr3_aa: CASTPHRNYGYTF

v_call: TRBV7-8
j_call: TRBJ2-3
clone_size: -
d_call: TRBD1
cdr3_nt: TGTGCCAGCAGCTTAGGGACAGGGCCGGATACGCAGTATTTT
cdr3_aa: CASSLGTGPDTQYF

v_call: TRBV11-2
j_call: TRBJ2-7
clone_size: -
d_call: TRBD2
cdr3_nt: TGTGCCAGCATCGCCTGGCGGGAGATGGGGAACGAGCAGTACTTC
cdr3_aa: CASIAWREMGNEQYF

v_call: TRBV27
j_call: TRBJ1-2
clone_size: -
d_call: -
cdr3_nt: TGTGCCAGCAGTTTCGGGGGCAGCCAGAAGTATGGCTACACCTTC
cdr3_aa: CASSFGGSQKYGYTF

v_call: TRBV6-5
j_call: TRBJ2-3
clone_size: -
d_call: -
cdr3_nt: TGTGCCAGCAGTTACTCTGAGGACCAAAGCACAGATACGCAGTATTTT
cdr3_aa: CASSYSEDQSTDTQYF

v_call: TRBV2
j_call: TRBJ1-2
clone_size: -
d_call: TRBD1
cdr3_nt: TGTGCCAGCAGTCCCACAGGGGATGGCTACACCTTC
cdr3_aa: CASSPTGDGYTF

v_call: TRBV5-1
j_call: TRBJ2-7
clone_size: -
d_call: TRBD2
cdr3_nt: TGCGCCAGCAGCCGGATAGCGGGGGGGGCCTACGAGCAGTACTTC
cdr3_aa: CASSRIAGGAYEQYF

v_call: TRBV16
j_call: TRBJ1-4
clone_size: once
d_call: -
cdr3_nt: TGTGCCAGCAGCCTGTGGACAGTCCCGCCGAATGAAAAACTGTTTTTT
cdr3_aa: CASSLWTVPPNEKLFF

v_call: TRBV20-1
j_call: TRBJ2-7
clone_size: -
d_call: -
cdr3_nt: TGCAGTGCTCGGCCTGCCTACGAGCAGTACTTC
cdr3_aa: CSARPAYEQYF

v_call: TRBV19
j_call: TRBJ1-5
clone_size: -
d_call: -
cdr3_nt: TGTGCCAGTAGCGCTGGACATAGGCAGAATCAGCCCCAGCATTTT
cdr3_aa: CASSAGHRQNQPQHF

v_call: TRBV4-2
j_call: TRBJ1-3
clone_size: -
d_call: -
cdr3_nt: TGTGCCAGCAGCCTAAGGGGGGTGGCAAACACCATATATTTT
cdr3_aa: CASSLRGVANTIYF

v_call: TRBV4-1
j_call: TRBJ1-2
clone_size: -
d_call: -
cdr3_nt: TGCGCCAGCAGCCAAGAAATCCCAAGCAGCCTAACTAACTATGGCTACACCTTC
cdr3_aa: CASSQEIPSSLTNYGYTF

v_call: TRBV28
j_call: TRBJ2-3
clone_size: -
d_call: TRBD2
cdr3_nt: TGTGCCAGCAGTTTATGGGCGGGAGGCACCAAACGCACAGATACGCAGTATTTT
cdr3_aa: CASSLWAGGTKRTDTQYF

v_call: TRBV6-5
j_call: TRBJ2-7
clone_size: -
d_call: TRBD2
cdr3_nt: TGTGCCAGCACCTCCGGGACTAGCGGGAGTTACGAGCAGTACTTC
cdr3_aa: CASTSGTSGSYEQYF

v_call: TRBV4-1
j_call: TRBJ2-7
clone_size: -
d_call: -
cdr3_nt: TGCGCCAGCAGCCCAGGACCGGCCCTACGGGACGAGCAGTACTTC
cdr3_aa: CASSPGPALRDEQYF

v_call: TRBV5-1
j_call: TRBJ1-1
clone_size: -
d_call: -
cdr3_nt: TGCGCCAGCAGCTTGCAGGGGTTCGCTTTCTTT
cdr3_aa: CASSLQGFAFF

v_call: TRBV6-1
j_call: TRBJ2-1
clone_size: -
d_call: -
cdr3_nt: TGTGCCAGCGAGGGCAACTACAATGAGCAGTTCTTC
cdr3_aa: CASEGNYNEQFF

v_call: TRBV7-2
j_call: TRBJ2-5
clone_size: -
d_call: TRBD2
cdr3_nt: TGTGCCAGCAGCTTAGTAGCGGGAAGCGAGACCCAGTACTTC
cdr3_aa: CASSLVAGSETQYF

v_call: TRBV6-1
j_call: TRBJ2-3
clone_size: -
d_call: -
cdr3_nt: TGTGCCAGTCAACGACAGTCCACAGATACGCAGTATTTT
cdr3_aa: CASQRQSTDTQYF

v_call: TRBV18
j_call: TRBJ2-5
clone_size: once
d_call: -
cdr3_nt: TGTGCCAGCTCCTCGGACAGACCTGCTCAAGAGACCCAGTACTTC
cdr3_aa: CASSSDRPAQETQYF

v_call: TRBV15
j_call: TRBJ2-1
clone_size: once
d_call: TRBD1
cdr3_nt: TGTGCCACCACCCACGGACAGGGCCCCTACAATGAGCAGTTCTTC
cdr3_aa: CATTHGQGPYNEQFF

v_call: TRBV7-9
j_call: TRBJ2-3
clone_size: -
d_call: -
cdr3_nt: TGTGCCAGCAGCTTAGCGGCTACCCCAGATACGCAGTATTTT
cdr3_aa: CASSLAATPDTQYF

v_call: TRBV5-1
j_call: TRBJ2-5
clone_size: -
d_call: TRBD1
cdr3_nt: TGCGCCAGCAGCCGGACAGGGAGAGAAGAGACCCAGTACTTC
cdr3_aa: CASSRTGREETQYF

v_call: TRBV5-1
j_call: TRBJ2-7
clone_size: once
d_call: -
cdr3_nt: TGCGCCAGCAGCTCGGACGGCGGGGACGAGCAGTACTTC
cdr3_aa: CASSSDGGDEQYF

v_call: TRBV9
j_call: TRBJ2-2
clone_size: -
d_call: TRBD1
cdr3_nt: TGTGCCAGCAGCGTCCAGGGGGCGCGGGACACCGGGGAGCTGTTTTTT
cdr3_aa: CASSVQGARDTGELFF

v_call: TRBV19
j_call: TRBJ2-2
clone_size: -
d_call: -
cdr3_nt: TGTGCCAGTAGTATTTTCGAGGACCCCGGGGAGCTGTTTTTT
cdr3_aa: CASSIFEDPGELFF

v_call: TRBV6-5
j_call: TRBJ2-7
clone_size: -
d_call: -
cdr3_nt: TGTGCCAGCAGCCTCAGACAGACGTCAGAGCAGTACTTC
cdr3_aa: CASSLRQTSEQYF

v_call: TRBV30
j_call: TRBJ2-5
clone_size: -
d_call: TRBD1
cdr3_nt: TGTGCCTGCCACAGGGGATTGGACCAGTACTTC
cdr3_aa: CACHRGLDQYF

v_call: TRBV5-6
j_call: TRBJ2-1
clone_size: -
d_call: -
cdr3_nt: TGTGCCAGCAGCTTGGCCGGCTTCTACAATGAGCAGTTCTTC
cdr3_aa: CASSLAGFYNEQFF

v_call: TRBV5-1
j_call: TRBJ2-7
clone_size: -
d_call: -
cdr3_nt: TGCGCCAGCAGCTTGGTGCAGGGCGGGTACGAGCAGTACTTC
cdr3_aa: CASSLVQGGYEQYF

v_call: TRBV15
j_call: TRBJ1-5
clone_size: -
d_call: -
cdr3_nt: TGTGCCACCAGCAGAGATATGTTTAGAGTCAATCAGCCCCAGCATTTT
cdr3_aa: CATSRDMFRVNQPQHF

v_call: TRBV5-4
j_call: TRBJ2-3
clone_size: -
d_call: -
cdr3_nt: TGTGCCAGCAGCTTAGGAGGTGGGGACACAGATACGCAGTATTTT
cdr3_aa: CASSLGGGDTDTQYF

v_call: TRBV10-3
j_call: TRBJ2-7
clone_size: -
d_call: TRBD1
cdr3_nt: TGTGCCATCAGTTGGGGGCTCGATAGGAATACAGGGGTTAGCTCCTACGAGCAGTACTTC
cdr3_aa: CAISWGLDRNTGVSSYEQYF

v_call: TRBV6-1
j_call: TRBJ2-7
clone_size: -
d_call: TRBD2
cdr3_nt: TGTGCCAGCAGTACCTTCGCCGGCGGGAGGGCCTGGCAGTACTTC
cdr3_aa: CASSTFAGGRAWQYF

v_call: TRBV7-7
j_call: TRBJ2-7
clone_size: -
d_call: -
cdr3_nt: TGTGCTAGCACCCTCGGTCGGAGCGCCTACGAGCAGTACTTC
cdr3_aa: CASTLGRSAYEQYF

v_call: TRBV7-8
j_call: TRBJ2-1
clone_size: -
d_call: TRBD2
cdr3_nt: TGTGCCAGCAGCGTTGGACTAGCAGCCTACAATGAGCAGTTCTTC
cdr3_aa: CASSVGLAAYNEQFF

v_call: TRBV28
j_call: TRBJ2-7
clone_size: -
d_call: -
cdr3_nt: TGTGCCAGCAGTTTAAATCGCGTCCAGGGACAGCAGTACTTC
cdr3_aa: CASSLNRVQGQQYF

v_call: TRBV18
j_call: TRBJ1-4
clone_size: -
d_call: -
cdr3_nt: TGTGCCAGCTCACCAGCCCGGACGGCAACTAATGAAAAACTGTTTTTT
cdr3_aa: CASSPARTATNEKLFF

v_call: TRBV9
j_call: TRBJ1-2
clone_size: -
d_call: -
cdr3_nt: TGTGCCAGCAGCGTAGCCCGGACTGATAACTACTATGGCTACACCTTC
cdr3_aa: CASSVARTDNYYGYTF

v_call: TRBV7-8
j_call: TRBJ2-7
clone_size: -
d_call: TRBD1
cdr3_nt: TGTGCCAGCAGCTTAAAGACAGGGGGTCCCGAGCAGTACTTC
cdr3_aa: CASSLKTGGPEQYF

v_call: TRBV21-1
j_call: TRBJ1-4
clone_size: few
d_call: -
cdr3_nt: TGTGCCAGCAGCAAACGAGACAGGGACAATGAAAAACTGTTTTTT
cdr3_aa: CASSKRDRDNEKLFF